This T cell receptor beta chain was sequenced during a study of OX40 agonist ivuxolimab in advanced cancers. Study-wide results and limits: Mean expanded clone counts were higher in CD8+ than CD4+ T cells. In the expanded peripheral T cells, antigen specificity was never determined.

For this clone: Its antigen remains unidentified.

Libraries were prepared by immunoSEQ multiplex PCR; TCRdb keeps only in-frame clonotypes and omits some of them. The profile covers some 100,000 clones, with about 87% appearing a single time and less than 1% taken by the ten largest. CDR1 MNHNS and CDR2 SASEGT come from the germline V gene. CDR3 size: 15 residues. Germline trimming cut 5 bases from V and 5 bases from J; bases unmatched to any gene: 8. The source material was CD4+ or CD8+ T cells sorted from blood, sampled in a trial of the OX40 agonist ivuxolimab. The receptor was isolated from an adult with an advanced solid tumor such as melanoma, head and neck, liver or kidney cancer. J is TRBJ2-5 and V is TRBV6-1, with 10 bases that match TRBD2. The chain's CDR3 is CASSRAGGPEETQYF. The DNA of the CDR3 is TGTGCCAGCAGTCGAGCGGGGGGGCCTGAGGAGACCCAGTACTTC.